The T cell receptor (beta chain) described here comes from a study of T cells in Graves' hyperthyroidism and ophthalmopathy. Study-wide points: The model predicted ophthalmopathy a median roughly 6.3 months before onset. Ophthalmopathy could be told apart from stable hyperthyroidism with a 13 V-J model.

This clonotype was seen ten or more times. Its matching antigen is unknown. Exclusion criteria comprised uncontrolled infection, other autoimmune disease, pregnancy or lactation. The source material, RNA transcripts, was used to amplify TCR beta CDR3 regions. Initially, a first-round RT-PCR of the TCR CDR3 employed the HTBI primer set. TCRdb reprocessed the multiplex PCR reads with MiXCR, giving one entry per CDR3 protein. The sample holds 500,000 to 800,000 distinct CDR3 sequences, 14% seen once. The CDR3 runs 13 residues. V lost 6 bases, J lost 8 bases, and 9 bases stayed unmatched. Sequenced sample: blood. The sequence came from a woman between 50 and 59 years old with Graves' ophthalmopathy. The chain joins TRBV12-3 or TRBV12-4 to TRBJ1-2; 7 bases map to TRBD1. For the CDR3, the DNA is TGTGCCAGCAGAGCCCGGGACAGAAGAGGCTACACCTTC. Its protein is CASRARDRRGYTF.